Listed below are T cell receptor beta chains from one sample, sequenced in a study of blood T cell repertoires in COVID-19. Sequenced by immunoSEQ multiplex PCR; TCRdb stores in-frame clones only, minus some. The repertoire holds about 44,000 clones, with 89% as singletons. Source material: peripheral blood. These receptors were obtained from a man between 65 and 85 years old with active COVID-19. CDR3s leave out the opening cysteine and the closing phenylalanine or tryptophan. The D gene is left open where the match is weak.

TRBD2 | TRBV7-9 | ASSLGLAGRTGELF
NA | TRBV3-1/TRBV3-2 | ASSRTVASQTDTQY
NA | TRBV2 | ASSKGVLDTEAF
NA | TRBV7-2 | ASSLTPRGGTEAF
NA | TRBV9 | ASSVAGLEETQY
NA | TRBV7-2 | ASSLGGDTDTQY
NA | TRBV21-1 | ASTPHGGGVAKNIQY
TRBD1 | TRBV19 | ASSIHVPDRGFQKAQY
TRBD2 | TRBV27 | ASTPGGGTDTQY
TRBD2 | TRBV7-7 | ASSLSSSGGKNTGELF
NA | TRBV27 | ASSSSNRLNQPQH